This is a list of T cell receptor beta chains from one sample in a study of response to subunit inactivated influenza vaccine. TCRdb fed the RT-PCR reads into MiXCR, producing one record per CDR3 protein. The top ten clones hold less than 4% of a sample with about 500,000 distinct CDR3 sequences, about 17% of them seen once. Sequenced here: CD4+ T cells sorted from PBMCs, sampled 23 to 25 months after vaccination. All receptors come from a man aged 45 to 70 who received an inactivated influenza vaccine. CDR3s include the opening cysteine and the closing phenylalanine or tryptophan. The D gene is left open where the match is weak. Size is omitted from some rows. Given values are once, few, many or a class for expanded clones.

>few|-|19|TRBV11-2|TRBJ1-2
CASSSLNQARNFTNYGYTF
TGTGCCAGCAGCTCCCTAAATCAGGCTAGAAACTTCACTAACTATGGCTACACCTTC
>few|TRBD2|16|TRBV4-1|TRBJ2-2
CASSQALRGGTGELFF
TGCGCCAGCAGCCAGGCCTTGCGGGGGGGCACCGGGGAGCTGTTTTTT
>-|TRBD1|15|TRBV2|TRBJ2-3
CASRAGTGEADTQYF
TGTGCCAGCAGGGCCGGGACAGGGGAAGCAGATACGCAGTATTTT
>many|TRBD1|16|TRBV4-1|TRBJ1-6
CASSQDGGQNNSPLHF
TGCGCCAGCAGCCAAGATGGGGGACAGAATAATTCACCCCTCCACTTT
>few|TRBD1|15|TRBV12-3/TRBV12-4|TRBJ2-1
CASSWGRGSYNEQFF
TGTGCCAGCAGTTGGGGCAGGGGGTCATACAATGAGCAGTTCTTC
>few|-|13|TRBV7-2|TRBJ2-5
CASSLPGLKTQYF
TGTGCCAGCAGCTTACCGGGGCTGAAGACCCAGTACTTC
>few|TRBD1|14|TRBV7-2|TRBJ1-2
CASSWDSVGSGYTF
TGTGCCAGCAGCTGGGACAGCGTTGGTTCGGGCTACACCTTC
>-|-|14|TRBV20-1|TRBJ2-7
CSATDRRGSYEQYF
TGCAGTGCAACGGACCGTCGGGGCTCCTACGAGCAGTACTTC
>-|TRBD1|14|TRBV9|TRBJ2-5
CASSAQGAQETQYF
TGTGCCAGCAGCGCTCAGGGGGCGCAAGAGACCCAGTACTTC
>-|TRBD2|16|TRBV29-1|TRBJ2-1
CSVILAGGPSYNEQFF
TGCAGCGTCATACTAGCGGGAGGGCCGTCCTACAATGAGCAGTTCTTC
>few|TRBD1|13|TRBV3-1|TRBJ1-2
CASSPMTGFGYTF
TGTGCCAGCAGCCCGATGACAGGGTTCGGCTACACCTTC
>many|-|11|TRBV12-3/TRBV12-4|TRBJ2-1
CASSLRDFGVF
TGTGCCAGCAGTCTAAGGGACTTTGGGGTTTTC
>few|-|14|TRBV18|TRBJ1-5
CASSPLPDVSPQHF
TGTGCCAGCTCACCATTACCAGATGTATCGCCCCAGCATTTT
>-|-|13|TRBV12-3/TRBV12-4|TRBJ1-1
CASSITGPTEAFF
TGTGCCAGCAGTATTACAGGGCCCACTGAAGCTTTCTTT
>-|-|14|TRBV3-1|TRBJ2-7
CASRNRLQGGEQYF
TGTGCCAGCAGAAACAGGCTCCAGGGAGGCGAGCAGTACTTC
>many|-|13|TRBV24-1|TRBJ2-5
CATSDLARKTQYF
TGTGCCACCAGTGACCTGGCGAGGAAGACCCAGTACTTC
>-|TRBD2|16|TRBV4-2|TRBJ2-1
CASSQATSGGYNEQFF
TGTGCCAGCAGCCAAGCGACTAGCGGGGGGTACAATGAGCAGTTCTTC
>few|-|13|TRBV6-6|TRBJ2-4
CASINPRGNIQYF
TGTGCCAGCATCAACCCCCGGGGGAACATTCAGTACTTC
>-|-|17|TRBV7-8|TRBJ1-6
CASSLQGLRSYNSPLHF
TGTGCCAGCAGCCTTCAGGGGCTACGGTCCTATAATTCACCCCTCCACTTT
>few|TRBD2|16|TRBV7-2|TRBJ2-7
CASSGRLAGVRAEQYF
TGTGCCAGCAGCGGTCGACTAGCGGGAGTTCGGGCCGAGCAGTACTTC
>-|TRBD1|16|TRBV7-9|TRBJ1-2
CASSETRTGSNYGYTF
TGTGCCAGCAGCGAAACCAGGACAGGATCGAACTATGGCTACACCTTC
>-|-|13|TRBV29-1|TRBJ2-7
CSVRRSGPNEQYF
TGCAGCGTTCGTCGCAGCGGGCCTAACGAGCAGTACTTC
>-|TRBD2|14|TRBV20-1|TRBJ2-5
CSASASGNQETQYF
TGCAGTGCTAGCGCTAGCGGGAACCAAGAGACCCAGTACTTC
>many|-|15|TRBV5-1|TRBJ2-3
CASSLTFPYTDTQYF
TGCGCCAGCAGCTTGACTTTCCCTTACACAGATACGCAGTATTTT
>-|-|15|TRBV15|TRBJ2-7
CATSSMGGNKYEQYF
TGTGCCACCAGCAGTATGGGGGGCAATAAGTACGAGCAGTACTTC
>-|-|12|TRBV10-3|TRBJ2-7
CAITGSDHEQYF
TGTGCCATAACTGGTTCCGACCACGAGCAGTACTTC
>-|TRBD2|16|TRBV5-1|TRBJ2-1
CASKFSGTSSYNEQFF
TGCGCCAGCAAATTTAGCGGGACCAGTTCCTACAATGAGCAGTTCTTC
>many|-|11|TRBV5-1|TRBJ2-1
CASTGGRQQFF
TGCGCCAGCACTGGTGGGCGTCAGCAGTTCTTC
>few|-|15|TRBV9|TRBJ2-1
CASSAEGSPYNEQFF
TGTGCCAGCAGCGCCGAGGGTTCTCCCTACAATGAGCAGTTCTTC
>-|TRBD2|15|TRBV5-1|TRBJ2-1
CASGALAEALNEQFF
TGCGCCAGCGGAGCCCTAGCGGAGGCCCTCAATGAGCAGTTCTTC
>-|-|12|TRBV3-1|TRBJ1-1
CASSQDNSAAFF
TGTGCCAGCAGCCAAGATAACAGCGCGGCTTTCTTT
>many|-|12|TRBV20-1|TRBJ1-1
CSARSGGTKAFF
TGCAGTGCCAGGTCGGGAGGAACAAAAGCTTTCTTT
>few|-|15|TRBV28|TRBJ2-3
CASSPRWPTGDTQYF
TGTGCCAGCAGTCCACGGTGGCCGACGGGGGATACGCAGTATTTT
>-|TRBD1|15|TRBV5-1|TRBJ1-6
CASSGGTGAFSPLHF
TGCGCCAGCAGCGGGGGGACAGGTGCCTTTTCACCCCTCCACTTT
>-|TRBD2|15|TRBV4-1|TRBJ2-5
CASSGDYQPQETQYF
TGCGCCAGCAGCGGGGACTACCAACCCCAAGAGACCCAGTACTTC
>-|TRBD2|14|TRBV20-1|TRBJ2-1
CSASRLAFTNEQFF
TGCAGTGCTAGCAGACTAGCTTTTACGAATGAGCAGTTCTTC
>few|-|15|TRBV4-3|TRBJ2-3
CASSQDKLNTDTQYF
TGCGCCAGCAGCCAAGATAAACTTAACACAGATACGCAGTATTTT
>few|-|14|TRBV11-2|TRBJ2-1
CASSVREHGGSQFF
TGTGCCAGCAGCGTAAGGGAGCACGGAGGGTCGCAGTTCTTC
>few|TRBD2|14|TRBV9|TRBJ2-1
CASSVDSGRYEQFF
TGTGCCAGCAGCGTAGATAGCGGGAGATATGAGCAGTTCTTC
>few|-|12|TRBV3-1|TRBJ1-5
CASSQGWQPQHF
TGTGCCAGCAGCCAAGGTTGGCAGCCCCAGCATTTT
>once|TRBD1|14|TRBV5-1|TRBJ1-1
CASSGGQGSTEAFF
TGCGCCAGCAGCGGGGGACAGGGGAGCACTGAAGCTTTCTTT
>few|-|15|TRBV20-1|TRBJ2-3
CSANGAGRHTDTQYF
TGCAGTGCAAACGGGGCGGGACGACACACAGATACGCAGTATTTT
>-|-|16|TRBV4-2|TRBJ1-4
CASSQDWGRRNEKLFF
TGTGCCAGCAGCCAAGACTGGGGCAGAAGAAATGAAAAACTGTTTTTT
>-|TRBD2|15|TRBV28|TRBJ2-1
CASTSGGSSYNEQFF
TGTGCCAGCACTAGCGGAGGGAGCTCCTACAATGAGCAGTTCTTC
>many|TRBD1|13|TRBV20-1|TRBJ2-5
CSALQGPQETQYF
TGCAGTGCTCTACAGGGGCCACAGGAGACCCAGTACTTC
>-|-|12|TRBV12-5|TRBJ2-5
CASGPSVEAQYF
TGTGCTAGTGGTCCCTCTGTTGAGGCCCAGTACTTC
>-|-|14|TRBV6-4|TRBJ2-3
CASSSQGTTDTQYF
TGTGCCAGCAGTTCGCAGGGGACCACAGATACGCAGTATTTT
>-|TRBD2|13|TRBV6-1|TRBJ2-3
CAGRRLAGDTQYF
TGTGCCGGCAGAAGACTAGCGGGAGATACGCAGTATTTT
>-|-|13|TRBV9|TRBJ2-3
CASSVILADTQYF
TGTGCCAGCAGCGTAATTCTAGCGGATACGCAGTATTTT
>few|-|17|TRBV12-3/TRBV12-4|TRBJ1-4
CASSLYAPWKANEKLFF
TGTGCCAGCAGTTTATATGCGCCCTGGAAGGCTAATGAAAAACTGTTTTTT
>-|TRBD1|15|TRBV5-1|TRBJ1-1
CASTLQGAENTEAFF
TGCGCCAGCACCCTACAGGGGGCGGAGAACACTGAAGCTTTCTTT
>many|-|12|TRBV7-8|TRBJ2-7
CASSRPGYEQYF
TGTGCCAGCAGCCGGCCGGGCTACGAGCAGTACTTC
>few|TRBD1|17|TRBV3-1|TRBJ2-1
CASSQERGTGSINEQFF
TGTGCCAGCAGCCAAGAAAGGGGGACAGGGTCTATCAATGAGCAGTTCTTC